This TCR beta chain appears in the sequencing data of a study of CD8+ T cells in alopecia areata (dated by TCRdb to the late 2010s). Notes on the research overall: High-throughput TCRbeta sequencing was used to examine T cell clonal expansion in alopecia areata in both the C3H/HeJ mouse model and human patients. TCRbeta CDR3 regions were amplified by immunoSEQ multiplex PCR using 35 Vbeta forward and 13 Jbeta reverse primers. Human TCRbeta sequencing covered scalp tissue and sorted CD4+ and CD8+ peripheral blood T cells from patchy and totalis/universalis alopecia areata patients and healthy controls. Scalp clonality was compared across normal scalp (n=4), patchy alopecia areata scalp (n=8), and alopecia totalis/universalis scalp (n=8). The RNA source kit depended on sample type: the PAXgene miRNA kit for fixed scalp, the miRNeasy kit for PBMCs, and the RNeasy kit for mouse skin.

On this clone itself: Which antigen it targets is not known. There are no base qualities to consult, and no much larger clone falls within one base.

The library was made by the immunoSEQ multiplex PCR assay. To provide template for TCR sequencing, every sample had RNA extracted and reverse transcribed into cDNA. First-strand cDNA was synthesized using SuperScript III with a 2:1 mix of oligo-dT and random hexamers. A synthetic immune receptor repertoire was used to assess amplification bias, and residual bias was removed computationally. Processing in the source paper ran as follows. After raw reads were preprocessed to remove errors, the CDR3 was defined following IMGT conventions as running from the conserved cysteine to phenylalanine. Clonality was computed as 1 minus the Shannon entropy, with the entropy normalized by log2 of the number of productive unique TCRs. Whether scalp clones were CD4 or CD8 was inferred by matching scalp TCRbeta sequences against CD4 and CD8 repertoires sorted from blood. Imported from immuneACCESS, the table was reduced by TCRdb to in-frame sequences with V and J called. These copies leave out some clones; in studies compared against another copy, an unresolved V gene accounts for under half, and the cause of the remainder is not known. Clone size and the V and J calls come from that table; the DNA yielded D and trimming. The sample includes more than 100,000 clones, with around three fifths observed a single time. More than 8% of the sample is held by the ten biggest clonotypes.

V ends up 5 bases short and J 7 bases short, with an unmatched junction base count of 6. The CDR1 and CDR2 encoded by the germline V gene are SGHVS and FQNEAQ. The CDR3 runs 13 amino acids, cysteine and phenylalanine included. Just the 39-base CDR3 DNA is kept, in frame starting at base 1. After PBMCs were isolated by density centrifugation and stained for CD3, CD4 and CD8, a FACSAria was used to sort CD4+ and CD8+ T cells. Scalp biopsies and blood samples were provided by unaffected controls. What the study reported, not specific to this receptor: Higher clonality and more expanded CD8+ clones were observed in lesional scalp than in normal scalp, particularly in alopecia totalis/universalis, a finding suggestive of antigenic drive. Shared TCR sequences between patients were less evident than in mice, which may be partly attributable to HLA diversity in the patient population. Unlike mouse skin, where gammadelta T cells dominate, normal human skin contains resident alphabeta T cells that get sequenced too, which complicates analysis of the scalp TCR repertoire.

The sequence was collected from a human donor in good health. The sequence is built from TRBV7-8 and TRBJ2-7; 9 bases in the junction line up with TRBD2. Sequencing used CD4+ T cells sorted from blood. CDR3 loop: CASSRGGAWEQYF. The nucleotide sequence reads TGTGCCAGCAGCCGCGGGGGGGCCTGGGAGCAGTACTTC. Extended through the reference TRBV7-8 and TRBJ2-7 proteins, this CDR3 yields the full variable domain: GAGVSQSPRYKVAKRGQDVALRCDPISGHVSLFWYQQALGQGPEFLTYFQNEAQLDKSGLPSDRFFAERPEGSVSTLKIQRTQQEDSAVYLCASSRGGAWEQYFGPGTRLTVT.